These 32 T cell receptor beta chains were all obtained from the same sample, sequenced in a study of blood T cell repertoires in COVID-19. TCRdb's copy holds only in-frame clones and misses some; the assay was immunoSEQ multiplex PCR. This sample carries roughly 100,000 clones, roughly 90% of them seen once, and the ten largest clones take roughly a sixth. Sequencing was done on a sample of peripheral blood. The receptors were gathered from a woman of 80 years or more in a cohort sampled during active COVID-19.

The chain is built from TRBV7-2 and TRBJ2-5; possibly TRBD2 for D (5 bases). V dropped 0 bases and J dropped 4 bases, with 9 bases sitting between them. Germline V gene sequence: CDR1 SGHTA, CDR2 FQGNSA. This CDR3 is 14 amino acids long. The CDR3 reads CASSLASVRETQYF. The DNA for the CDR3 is TGTGCCAGCAGCTTAGCTAGCGTCCGAGAGACCCAGTACTTC.

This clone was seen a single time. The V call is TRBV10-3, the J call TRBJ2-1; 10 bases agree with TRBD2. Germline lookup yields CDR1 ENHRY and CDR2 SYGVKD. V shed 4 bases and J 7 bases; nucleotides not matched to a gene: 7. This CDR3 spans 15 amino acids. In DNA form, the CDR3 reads TGTGCCATCAGTGCCCTAGCGGGAGAGAGTAATGAGCAGTTCTTC. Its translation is CAISALAGESNEQFF.

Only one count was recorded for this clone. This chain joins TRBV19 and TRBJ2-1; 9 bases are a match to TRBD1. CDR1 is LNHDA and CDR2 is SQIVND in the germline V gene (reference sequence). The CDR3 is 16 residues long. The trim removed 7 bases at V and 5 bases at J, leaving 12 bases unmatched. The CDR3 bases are TGTGCCAGTAATCGGCTACGGACAGGGGCGAACAATGAGCAGTTCTTC. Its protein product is CASNRLRTGANNEQFF.

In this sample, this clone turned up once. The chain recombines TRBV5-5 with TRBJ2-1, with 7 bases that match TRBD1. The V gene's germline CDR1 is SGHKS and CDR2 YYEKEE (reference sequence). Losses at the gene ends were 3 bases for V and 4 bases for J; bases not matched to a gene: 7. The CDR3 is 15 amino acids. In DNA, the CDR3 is TGTGCCAGCAGCTACCTGGGACAGCAATACAATGAGCAGTTCTTC. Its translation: CASSYLGQQYNEQFF. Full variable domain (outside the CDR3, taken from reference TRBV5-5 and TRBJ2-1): DAGVTQSPTHLIKTRGQQVTLRCSPISGHKSVSWYQQVLGQGPQFIFQYYEKEERGRGNFPDRFSARQFPNYSSELNVNALLLGDSALYLCASSYLGQQYNEQFFGPGTRLTVL.

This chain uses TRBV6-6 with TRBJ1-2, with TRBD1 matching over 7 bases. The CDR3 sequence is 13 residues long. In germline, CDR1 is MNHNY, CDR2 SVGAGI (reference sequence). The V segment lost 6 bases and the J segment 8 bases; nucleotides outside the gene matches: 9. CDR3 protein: CASRLGQRIGYTF. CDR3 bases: TGTGCCAGCAGATTGGGACAGCGAATCGGCTACACCTTC.

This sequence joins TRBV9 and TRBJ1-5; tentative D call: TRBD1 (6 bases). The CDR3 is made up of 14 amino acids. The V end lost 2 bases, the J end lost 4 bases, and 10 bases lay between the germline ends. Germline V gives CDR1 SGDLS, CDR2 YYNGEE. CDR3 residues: CASSVSGQNQPQHF. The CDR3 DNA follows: TGTGCCAGCAGCGTTTCAGGACAGAATCAGCCCCAGCATTTT.

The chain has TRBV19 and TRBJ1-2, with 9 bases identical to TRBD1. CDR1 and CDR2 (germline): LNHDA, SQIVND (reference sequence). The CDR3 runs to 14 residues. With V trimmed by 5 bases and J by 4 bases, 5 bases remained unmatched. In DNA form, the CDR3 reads TGTGCCAGTAGTCAATCGACAGGGGGCTATGGCTACACCTTC. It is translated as CASSQSTGGYGYTF.

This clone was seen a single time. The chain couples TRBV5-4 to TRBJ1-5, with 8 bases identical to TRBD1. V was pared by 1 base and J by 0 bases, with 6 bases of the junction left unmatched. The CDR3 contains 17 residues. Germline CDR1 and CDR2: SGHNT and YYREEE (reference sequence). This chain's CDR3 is CASSLPGGGSSNQPQHF. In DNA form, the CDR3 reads TGTGCCAGCAGCTTGCCAGGGGGCGGGAGTAGCAATCAGCCCCAGCATTTT.

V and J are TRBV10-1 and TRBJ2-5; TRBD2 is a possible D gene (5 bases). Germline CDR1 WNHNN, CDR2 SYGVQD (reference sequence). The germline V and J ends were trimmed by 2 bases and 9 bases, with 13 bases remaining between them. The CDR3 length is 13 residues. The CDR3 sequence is CASSESSATAQYF. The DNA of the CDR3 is TGCGCCAGCAGTGAGAGTAGCGCCACGGCCCAGTACTTC.

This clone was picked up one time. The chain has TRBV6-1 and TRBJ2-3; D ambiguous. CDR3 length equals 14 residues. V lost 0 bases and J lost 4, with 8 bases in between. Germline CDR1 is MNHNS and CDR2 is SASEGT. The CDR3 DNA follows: TGTGCCAGCAGTGAAGCCGGTCCGCCAGATACGCAGTATTTT. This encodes CASSEAGPPDTQYF.

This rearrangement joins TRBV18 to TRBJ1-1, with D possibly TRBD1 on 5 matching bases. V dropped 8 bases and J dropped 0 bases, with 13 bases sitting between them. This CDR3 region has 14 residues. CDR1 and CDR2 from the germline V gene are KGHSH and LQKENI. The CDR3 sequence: CASRPAGMNTEAFF. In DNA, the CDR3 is TGTGCCAGCCGACCGGCAGGGATGAACACTGAAGCTTTCTTT.

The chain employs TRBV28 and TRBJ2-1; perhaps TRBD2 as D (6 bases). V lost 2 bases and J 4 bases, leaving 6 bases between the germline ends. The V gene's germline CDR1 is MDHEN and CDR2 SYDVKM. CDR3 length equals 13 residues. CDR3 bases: TGTGCCAGCAGTTTAGGAGGGTACAATGAGCAGTTCTTC. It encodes CASSLGGYNEQFF. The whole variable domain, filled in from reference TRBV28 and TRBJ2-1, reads DVKVTQSSRYLVKRTGEKVFLECVQDMDHENMFWYRQDPGLGLRLIYFSYDVKMKEKGDIPEGYSVSREKKERFSLILESASTNQTSMYLCASSLGGYNEQFFGPGTRLTVL.

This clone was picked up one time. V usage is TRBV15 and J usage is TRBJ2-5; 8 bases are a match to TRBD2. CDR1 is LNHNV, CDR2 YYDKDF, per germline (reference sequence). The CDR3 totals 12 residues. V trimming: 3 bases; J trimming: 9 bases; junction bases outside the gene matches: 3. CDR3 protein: CATSSPGGAQYF. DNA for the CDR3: TGTGCCACCAGCAGTCCGGGAGGGGCCCAGTACTTC.

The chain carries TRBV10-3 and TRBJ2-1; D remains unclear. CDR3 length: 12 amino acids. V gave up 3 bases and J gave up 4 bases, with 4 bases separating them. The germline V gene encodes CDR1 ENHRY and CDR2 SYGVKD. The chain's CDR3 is CAISEAYNEQFF. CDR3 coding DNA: TGTGCCATCAGTGAAGCGTACAATGAGCAGTTCTTC.

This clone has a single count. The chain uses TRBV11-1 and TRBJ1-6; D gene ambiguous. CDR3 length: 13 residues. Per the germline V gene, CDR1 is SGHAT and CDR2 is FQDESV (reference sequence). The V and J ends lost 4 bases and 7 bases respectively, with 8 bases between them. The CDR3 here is CASSYLGNSPLHF. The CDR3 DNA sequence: TGTGCCAGCAGCTACCTAGGAAATTCACCCCTCCACTTT.

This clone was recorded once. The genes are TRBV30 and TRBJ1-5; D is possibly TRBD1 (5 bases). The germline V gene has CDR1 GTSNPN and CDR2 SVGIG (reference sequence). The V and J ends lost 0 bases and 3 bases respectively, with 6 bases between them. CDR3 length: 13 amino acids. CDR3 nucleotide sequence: TGTGCCTGGAGTGTACAGGACAATCAGCCCCAGCATTTT. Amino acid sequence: CAWSVQDNQPQHF.

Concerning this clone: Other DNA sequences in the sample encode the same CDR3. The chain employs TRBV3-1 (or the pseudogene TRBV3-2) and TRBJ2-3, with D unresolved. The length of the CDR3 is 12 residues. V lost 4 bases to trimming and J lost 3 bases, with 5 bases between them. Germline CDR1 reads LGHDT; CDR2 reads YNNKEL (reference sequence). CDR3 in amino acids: CASSPRTDTQYF. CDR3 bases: TGTGCCAGCAGCCCCCGTACAGATACGCAGTATTTT.

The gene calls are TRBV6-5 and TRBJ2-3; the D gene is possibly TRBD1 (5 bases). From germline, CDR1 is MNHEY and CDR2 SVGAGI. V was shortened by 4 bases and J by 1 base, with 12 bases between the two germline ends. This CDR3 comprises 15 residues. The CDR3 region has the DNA TGTGCCAGCAGTTCTCTAATACAGGGCACAGATACGCAGTATTTT. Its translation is CASSSLIQGTDTQYF.

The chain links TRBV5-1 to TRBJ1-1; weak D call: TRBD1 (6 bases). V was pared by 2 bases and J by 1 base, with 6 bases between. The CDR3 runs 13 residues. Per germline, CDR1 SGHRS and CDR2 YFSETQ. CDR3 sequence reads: CASSLQGNTEAFF. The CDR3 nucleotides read TGCGCCAGCAGCTTACAGGGGAACACTGAAGCTTTCTTT.

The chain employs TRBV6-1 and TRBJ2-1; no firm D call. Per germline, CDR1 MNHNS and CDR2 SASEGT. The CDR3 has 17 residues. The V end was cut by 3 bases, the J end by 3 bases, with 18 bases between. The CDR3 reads CASSDLGPLTVYNEQFF. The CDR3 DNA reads TGTGCCAGCAGTGACTTAGGCCCCTTGACTGTCTACAATGAGCAGTTCTTC.

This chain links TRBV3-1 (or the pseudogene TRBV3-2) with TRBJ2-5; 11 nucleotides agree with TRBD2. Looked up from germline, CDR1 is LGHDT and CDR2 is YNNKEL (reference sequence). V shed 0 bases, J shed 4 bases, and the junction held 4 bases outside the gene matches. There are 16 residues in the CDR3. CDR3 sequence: CASSQDRLAGGETQYF. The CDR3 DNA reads TGTGCCAGCAGCCAAGATCGGCTAGCGGGAGGAGAGACCCAGTACTTC.

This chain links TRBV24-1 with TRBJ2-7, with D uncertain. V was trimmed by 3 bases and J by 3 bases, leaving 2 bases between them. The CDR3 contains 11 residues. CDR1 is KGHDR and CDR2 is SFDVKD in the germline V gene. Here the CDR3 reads CATSDLYEQYF. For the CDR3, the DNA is TGTGCCACCAGTGATCTCTACGAGCAGTACTTC.

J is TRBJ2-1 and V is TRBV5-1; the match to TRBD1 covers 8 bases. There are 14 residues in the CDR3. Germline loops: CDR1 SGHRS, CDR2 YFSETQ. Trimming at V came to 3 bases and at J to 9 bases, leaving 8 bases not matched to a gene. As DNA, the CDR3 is TGCGCCAGCAGCTCTAGTGCAGGGGGCACTGAGCAGTTCTTC. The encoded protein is CASSSSAGGTEQFF. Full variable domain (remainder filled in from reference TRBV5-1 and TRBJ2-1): KAGVTQTPRYLIKTRGQQVTLSCSPISGHRSVSWYQQTPGQGLQFLFEYFSETQRNKGNFPGRFSGRQFSNSRSEMNVSTLELGDSALYLCASSSSAGGTEQFFGPGTRLTVL.

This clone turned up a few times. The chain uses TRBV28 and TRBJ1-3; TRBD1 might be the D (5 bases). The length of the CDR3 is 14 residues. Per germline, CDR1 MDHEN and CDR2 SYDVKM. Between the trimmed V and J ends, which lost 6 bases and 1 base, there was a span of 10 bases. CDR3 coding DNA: TGTGCCAGCAGAGTGCAGGGATCTGGAAACACCATATATTTT. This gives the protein CASRVQGSGNTIYF. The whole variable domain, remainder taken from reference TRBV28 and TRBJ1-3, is DVKVTQSSRYLVKRTGEKVFLECVQDMDHENMFWYRQDPGLGLRLIYFSYDVKMKEKGDIPEGYSVSREKKERFSLILESASTNQTSMYLCASRVQGSGNTIYFGEGSWLTVV.

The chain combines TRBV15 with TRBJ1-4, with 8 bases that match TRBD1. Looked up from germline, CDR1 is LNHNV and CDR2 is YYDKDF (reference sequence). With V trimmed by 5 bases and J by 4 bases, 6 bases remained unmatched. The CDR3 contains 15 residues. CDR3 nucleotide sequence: TGTGCCACCAGCCCAAGGACAGGGTTTAATGAAAAACTGTTTTTT. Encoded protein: CATSPRTGFNEKLFF.

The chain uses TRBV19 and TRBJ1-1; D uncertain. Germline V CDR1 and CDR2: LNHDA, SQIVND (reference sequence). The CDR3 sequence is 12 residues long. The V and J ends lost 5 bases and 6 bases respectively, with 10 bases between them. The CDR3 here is CASSRGIAEAFF. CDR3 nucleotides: TGTGCCAGTAGTCGGGGTATTGCTGAAGCTTTCTTT.

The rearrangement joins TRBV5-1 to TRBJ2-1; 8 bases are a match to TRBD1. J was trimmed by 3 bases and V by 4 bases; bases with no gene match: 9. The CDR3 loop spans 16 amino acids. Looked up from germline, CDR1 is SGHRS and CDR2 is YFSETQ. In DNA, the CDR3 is TGCGCCAGCAGCACGGACTCAGGGGGCTACTACAATGAGCAGTTCTTC. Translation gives CASSTDSGGYYNEQFF.

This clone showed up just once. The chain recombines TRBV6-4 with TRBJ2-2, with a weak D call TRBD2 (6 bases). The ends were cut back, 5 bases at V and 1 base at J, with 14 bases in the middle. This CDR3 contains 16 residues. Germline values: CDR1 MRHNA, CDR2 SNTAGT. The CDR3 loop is CASSTQEGRNTGELFF. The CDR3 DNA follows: TGTGCCAGCAGTACTCAGGAGGGGAGGAACACCGGGGAGCTGTTTTTT.

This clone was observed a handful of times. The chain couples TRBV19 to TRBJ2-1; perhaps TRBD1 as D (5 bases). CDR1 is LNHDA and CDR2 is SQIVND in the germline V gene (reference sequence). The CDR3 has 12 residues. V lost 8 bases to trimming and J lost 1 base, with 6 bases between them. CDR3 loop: CASGASYNEQFF. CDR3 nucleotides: TGTGCCAGTGGGGCGTCCTACAATGAGCAGTTCTTC. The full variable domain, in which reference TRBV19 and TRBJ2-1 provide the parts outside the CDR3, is DGGITQSPKYLFRKEGQNVTLSCEQNLNHDAMYWYRQDPGQGLRLIYYSQIVNDFQKGDIAEGYSVSREKKESFPLTVTSAQKNPTAFYLCASGASYNEQFFGPGTRLTVL.

CDR3 sequence reads: CASSTTGIYEQYF. The CDR3 DNA follows: TGTGCCAGCAGCACAACAGGGATCTACGAGCAGTACTTC. The V call is TRBV2, the J call TRBJ2-7; TRBD1 is a possible D gene (6 bases). Germline CDR1 reads SNHLY; CDR2 reads FYNNEI. CDR3 length: 13 amino acids. The V gene lost 6 bases and the J gene lost 3 bases, with 12 bases spanning the gap.

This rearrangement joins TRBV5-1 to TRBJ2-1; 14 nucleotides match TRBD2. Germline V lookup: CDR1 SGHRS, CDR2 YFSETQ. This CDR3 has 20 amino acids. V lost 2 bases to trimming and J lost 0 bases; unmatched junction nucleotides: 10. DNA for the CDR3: TGCGCCAGCAGCTTAACGACGGGACTAGCGGGGGTCCCCTCCTACAATGAGCAGTTCTTC. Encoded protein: CASSLTTGLAGVPSYNEQFF.

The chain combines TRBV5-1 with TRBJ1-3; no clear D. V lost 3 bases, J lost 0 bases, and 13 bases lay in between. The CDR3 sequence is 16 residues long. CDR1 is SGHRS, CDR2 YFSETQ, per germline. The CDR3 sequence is CASSWETPSSGNTIYF. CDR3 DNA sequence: TGCGCCAGCAGCTGGGAGACCCCCTCCTCTGGAAACACCATATATTTT.